This TCR beta chain was obtained from a study of cytomegalovirus exposure and HLA in healthy donors. Looking at the study overall: Tens of millions of unique TCRs from HLA-typed donors made up an early data release. Out of around 360 genotyped donors, less than 85% belonged to the Caucasian-associated ancestry cluster.

Study findings and constraints: A later analysis showed TCR association rates differing by HLA locus, peaking at DRB1 and lowest at HLA-C. Some V segments could not be told apart, so they were left out, TRBV6-2 and TRBV6-3 among them.

This CDR3 spans 17 amino acids. Germline assignment: CDR1 SGHVS and CDR2 FQNEAQ. V gave up 2 bases and J gave up 0 bases, with 14 bases separating them. PCR amplification relied on 60 Vbeta primers (plus 13 Jbeta primers). The method was immunoSEQ multiplex PCR; TCRdb's version includes in-frame clones alone and lacks a portion of them. The repertoire holds roughly 100,000 clones, with 60% to 80% as singletons. In regard to this clone: Its antigen is still unknown.

This chain joins TRBV7-8 and TRBJ1-3, with D unclear. The TCR comes from a woman aged 40 to 50 in good health and CMV-seropositive. Sequencing input: PBMCs. CDR3: CASSLRGRILSGNTIYF. The CDR3 DNA reads TGTGCCAGCAGCTTAAGAGGCAGAATCCTCTCTGGAAACACCATATATTTT.